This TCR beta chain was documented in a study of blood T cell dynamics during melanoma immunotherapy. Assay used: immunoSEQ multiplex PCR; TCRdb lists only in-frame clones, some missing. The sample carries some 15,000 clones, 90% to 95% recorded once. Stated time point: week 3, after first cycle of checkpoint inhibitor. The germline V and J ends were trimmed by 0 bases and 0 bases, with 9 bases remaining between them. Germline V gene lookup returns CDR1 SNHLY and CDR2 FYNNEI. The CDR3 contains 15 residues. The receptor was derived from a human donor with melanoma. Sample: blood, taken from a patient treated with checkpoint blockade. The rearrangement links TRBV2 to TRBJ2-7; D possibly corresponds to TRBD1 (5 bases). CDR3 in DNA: TGTGCCAGCAGTGAAGCGCACAGGAACTCCTACGAGCAGTACTTC. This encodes CASSEAHRNSYEQYF. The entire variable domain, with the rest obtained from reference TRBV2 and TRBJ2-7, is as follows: EPEVTQTPSHQVTQMGQEVILRCVPISNHLYFYWYRQILGQKVEFLVSFYNNEISEKSEIFDDQFSVERPDGSNFTLKIRSTKLEDSAMYFCASSEAHRNSYEQYFGPGTRLTVT.